The next 11 T cell receptor beta chains were all read from a single sample in a study of blood T cell repertoires in COVID-19. TCRdb keeps only in-frame clones here, not all; method: immunoSEQ multiplex PCR. The sample yields approximately 190,000 clones, less than 90% seen once. Sequenced material: peripheral blood. Receptor source: a woman aged 40 to 55 with acute or convalescent COVID-19.

This chain connects TRBV27 to TRBJ1-1, with D hard to call. CDR3 length equals 14 residues. V lost 6 bases and J 11 bases, leaving 22 bases between the germline ends. The V gene's germline CDR1 is MNHEY and CDR2 SMNVEV (reference sequence). DNA of the CDR3: TGTGCCAGCAGCGATCTACCCCAGCCCCGGCGGGCTTTCTTT. Residues: CASSDLPQPRRAFF.

The rearrangement links TRBV27 to TRBJ2-4, with 8 bases matching TRBD1. The CDR3 is 15 amino acids. V lost 5 bases to trimming and J lost 6 bases; unmatched junction nucleotides: 9. The V gene's germline CDR1 is MNHEY and CDR2 SMNVEV (reference sequence). The CDR3 DNA is TGTGCCAGCAGTCCCTCCCGACAGGGGCGAAACATTCAGTACTTC. Encoded protein: CASSPSRQGRNIQYF.

In its sample, this clone was seen many times. The rearrangement joins TRBV9 to TRBJ2-4; TRBD2 agrees at 12 bases. Trimming cost V 0 bases and J 8 bases; bases outside gene matches: 6. Germline V gene data show CDR1 as SGDLS and CDR2 as YYNGEE. CDR3 length: 16 amino acids. The CDR3, as DNA: TGTGCCAGCAGCGTAGCTAGCGGGAGGGCCGGTGACATTCAGTACTTC. It encodes CASSVASGRAGDIQYF.

The chain has TRBV9 and TRBJ1-1; D ambiguous. Trimming left V 1 base short and J 1 base short, with 5 bases between. This CDR3 is 13 amino acids long. From germline, CDR1 is SGDLS and CDR2 YYNGEE. The CDR3 region is CASSVPGNTEAFF. Here the CDR3 DNA reads TGTGCCAGCAGCGTACCGGGGAACACTGAAGCTTTCTTT.

This clone was picked up one time. Since the CDR3 does not end with the conserved phenylalanine or tryptophan, this likely comes from a read error. The chain joins TRBV7-8 to TRBJ1-2, with D unclear. Germline-derived CDR1 and CDR2 are SGHVS and FQNEAQ. Between the trimmed V and J ends, which lost 5 bases and 5 bases, there was a span of 15 bases. The CDR3 covers 14 residues. CDR3 in amino acids: CASSPRLSRYGYTL. CDR3 coding DNA: TGTGCCAGCAGCCCTCGACTTTCCCGGTATGGCTACACCCTC.

V usage is TRBV11-2 and J usage is TRBJ1-1, with 7 bases identical to TRBD1. The junction had 6 bases not matched to a gene; V was cut back by 3 bases and J by 5 bases. CDR1 is SGHAT and CDR2 is FQNNGV in the germline V gene. The length of the CDR3 is 14 residues. CDR3 nucleotides: TGTGCCAGCAGCTTTGAGGGGGCCGCGACTGAAGCTTTCTTT. Residues: CASSFEGAATEAFF.

This chain joins TRBV9 and TRBJ1-6, with 8 nucleotides matching TRBD1. V trimming: 4 bases; J trimming: 10 bases; junction bases outside the gene matches: 10. The CDR3 runs to 15 residues. Germline assignment: CDR1 SGDLS and CDR2 YYNGEE. In DNA, the CDR3 is TGTGCCAGCAGCCCGTCGACAGGGGTCGGATCACCCCTCCACTTT. Encoded protein: CASSPSTGVGSPLHF.

This clone turned up a few times. The chain carries TRBV7-9 and TRBJ1-2, with a tentative D call TRBD1 (5 bases). The germline V gene has CDR1 SEHNR and CDR2 FQNEAQ (reference sequence). The CDR3 has 14 residues. Trimming cost V 3 bases and J 4 bases, with 12 bases left between them. The CDR3 loop is CASSFATESYGYTF. The CDR3 DNA follows: TGTGCCAGCAGCTTCGCGACAGAATCCTATGGCTACACCTTC. The variable domain in full, with the rest retrieved from reference TRBV7-9 and TRBJ1-2, is DTGVSQNPRHKITKRGQNVTFRCDPISEHNRLYWYRQTLGQGPEFLTYFQNEAQLEKSRLLSDRFSAERPKGSFSTLEIQRTEQGDSAMYLCASSFATESYGYTFGSGTRLTVV.

This rearrangement joins TRBV19 to TRBJ1-2; D is ambiguous. The CDR3 sequence is 12 residues long. V was shortened by 7 bases and J by 5 bases, with 11 bases between the two germline ends. Germline V CDR1 and CDR2: LNHDA, SQIVND (reference sequence). CDR3 sequence reads: CASTARLYGYTF. CDR3 sequence (DNA): TGTGCCAGTACAGCCCGACTTTATGGCTACACCTTC.

This chain connects TRBV19 to TRBJ1-1, with D unresolved. Germline assignment: CDR1 LNHDA and CDR2 SQIVND (reference sequence). Trimming pared 8 bases from V and 5 bases from J, leaving 9 bases between. The CDR3 is 11 amino acids. Here the CDR3 DNA reads TGTGCCAGTGTCAGAGGGACTGAAGCTTTCTTT. Amino acids: CASVRGTEAFF.

This clone was seen more than once but under ten times. The V call is TRBV5-6, the J call TRBJ1-1, with D possibly TRBD1 on 6 matching bases. The ends were cut back, 4 bases at V and 0 bases at J, with 13 bases in the middle. Germline V gene sequence: CDR1 SGHDT, CDR2 YYEEEE. The CDR3 contains 15 residues. The CDR3 DNA sequence: TGTGCCAGCAGCCACAGGGTCCCCTTGAACACTGAAGCTTTCTTT. This encodes CASSHRVPLNTEAFF.